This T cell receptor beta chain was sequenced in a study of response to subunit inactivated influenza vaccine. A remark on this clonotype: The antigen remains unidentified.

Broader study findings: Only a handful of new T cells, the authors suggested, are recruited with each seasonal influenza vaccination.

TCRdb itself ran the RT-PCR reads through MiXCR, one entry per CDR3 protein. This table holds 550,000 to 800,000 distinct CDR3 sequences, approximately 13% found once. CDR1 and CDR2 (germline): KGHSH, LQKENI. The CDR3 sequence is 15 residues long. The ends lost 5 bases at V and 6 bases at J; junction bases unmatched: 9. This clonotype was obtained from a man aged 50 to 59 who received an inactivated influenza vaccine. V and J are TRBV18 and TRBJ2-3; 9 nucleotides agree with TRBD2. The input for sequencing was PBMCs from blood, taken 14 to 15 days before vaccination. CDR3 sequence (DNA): TGTGCCAGCTCAAGGAGACTAGCGGTGACGGATACGCAGTATTTT. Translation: CASSRRLAVTDTQYF. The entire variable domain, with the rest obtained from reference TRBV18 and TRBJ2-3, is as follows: NAGVMQNPRHLVRRRGQEARLRCSPMKGHSHVYWYRQLPEEGLKFMVYLQKENIIDESGMPKERFSAEFPKEGPSILRIQQVVRGDSAAYFCASSRRLAVTDTQYFGPGTRLTVL.